The clone carrying this T cell receptor (beta chain) was detected ten times or more. Time point: persistent/refractory GD, antithyroid drugs over 5 years with positive TRAb. The TCR library was made from RNA extracted from PBMCs. The data originate from a study of regulatory T cells in long-lasting Graves disease. Investigators prepared the TCR beta libraries by applying iRepertoire HTBI primers and Arm-PCR of CDR3 regions. TCRdb analysed the multiplex PCR reads with MiXCR anew, one entry per CDR3 protein. The table has 450,000 or so distinct CDR3 sequences, around 21% seen once. This CDR3 is 11 amino acids long. Germline lookup yields CDR1 SNHLY and CDR2 FYNNEI.

This chain joins TRBV2 and TRBJ2-5; 7 nucleotides line up with TRBD2. Sample: peripheral blood mononuclear cells (PBMCs), taken when the disease was refractory, from a patient treated with antithyroid drugs. This sequence was found in a female donor with Graves disease. The CDR3 DNA reads TGTTCTAGCGGACGAATAGAGACCCAGTACTTC. Translation gives CSSGRIETQYF.